A selection of T cell receptor beta chains follows, all from one sample in a study of identical twins. TCRdb fed the 5' RACE reads into MiXCR, producing one record per CDR3 protein. There are about 520,000 distinct CDR3 sequences in the sample; 20% to 25% occur only once, and approximately 0.95% lies in the top ten. A further study also used this sample, focusing on T cells expressing NK-cell markers.

Sequenced: CD4+ T cells sorted from blood. These receptors all stem from a woman younger than 35 in good health. The CDR3 runs from the conserved cysteine through the conserved F or W. The order of the fields is J gene, D gene, V gene, clone size, CDR3 DNA, CDR3 protein. D genes are given only for firm matches. Only part of the rows carry a size: once, few, many, or a class if the clone is expanded.

TRBJ2-1	TRBD2	TRBV6-1	many	TGTGCCAGCAGTACCCTGGGGCTAGCGGGAAACAATGAGCAGTTCTTC	CASSTLGLAGNNEQFF
TRBJ1-1	.	TRBV12-3/TRBV12-4	many	TGTGCCAGCAGGGCGATTGGCACTGAAGCTTTCTTT	CASRAIGTEAFF
TRBJ1-1	.	TRBV7-2	.	TGTGCCAGCAGCTTTGACCGGGTGGGCCCAAACACTGAAGCTTTCTTT	CASSFDRVGPNTEAFF
TRBJ2-1	.	TRBV11-2	.	TGTGCCAGCAGCTTGGACCCGGTGGGGGGATACAATGAGCAGTCCTTC	CASSLDPVGGYNEQSF
TRBJ1-1	.	TRBV6-1	few	TGTGCCAGCAGACAGGGTCGTCCGGCTGAAGCTTTCTTT	CASRQGRPAEAFF
TRBJ2-1	.	TRBV13	.	TGTGCCAGCAGCCCTGGGGAGCGCCACGATGAGCAGTTCTTC	CASSPGERHDEQFF
TRBJ2-3	.	TRBV10-3	few	TGTGCCATCAGTGAGTCATTGGAAAGCACAGATACGCAGTATTTT	CAISESLESTDTQYF
TRBJ1-1	TRBD1	TRBV30	.	TGTGCCTGGAACAGGGGGGCTCTGGAAACTGAAGCTTTCTTT	CAWNRGALETEAFF
TRBJ2-3	.	TRBV12-3/TRBV12-4	few	TGTGCCAGCAGCCGTAGACTCCTCAGCACAGATACGCAGTATTTT	CASSRRLLSTDTQYF
TRBJ1-3	.	TRBV20-1	.	TGCAGTGCTACCGGGGGCTCTGGAAACACCATATATTTT	CSATGGSGNTIYF
TRBJ2-2	.	TRBV2	.	TGTGCCAGCCTCGCCCGGGGACAAACCGGGGAGCTGTTTTTT	CASLARGQTGELFF
TRBJ2-5	TRBD2	TRBV3-1	few	TGTGCCAGCGGGACTACTGGGGTGAGTGAGACCCAGTACTTC	CASGTTGVSETQYF
TRBJ2-3	.	TRBV6-5	.	TGTGCCAGCAGTTCAAGACCACTCCCAGATACGCAGTATTTT	CASSSRPLPDTQYF
TRBJ2-7	.	TRBV5-1	once	TGCGCCAGCAGCGCGGGACAGCTCTACGAGCAGTACTTC	CASSAGQLYEQYF
TRBJ2-1	.	TRBV7-3	.	TGTGCCAGCAGCTTAGGGGGCCAGACGTCGAATGAGCAGTTCTTC	CASSLGGQTSNEQFF
TRBJ2-7	.	TRBV3-1	.	TGTGCCAGCTCATGGGCAGGGGCGCAGGGTTCTTACGAGCAGTACTTC	CASSWAGAQGSYEQYF